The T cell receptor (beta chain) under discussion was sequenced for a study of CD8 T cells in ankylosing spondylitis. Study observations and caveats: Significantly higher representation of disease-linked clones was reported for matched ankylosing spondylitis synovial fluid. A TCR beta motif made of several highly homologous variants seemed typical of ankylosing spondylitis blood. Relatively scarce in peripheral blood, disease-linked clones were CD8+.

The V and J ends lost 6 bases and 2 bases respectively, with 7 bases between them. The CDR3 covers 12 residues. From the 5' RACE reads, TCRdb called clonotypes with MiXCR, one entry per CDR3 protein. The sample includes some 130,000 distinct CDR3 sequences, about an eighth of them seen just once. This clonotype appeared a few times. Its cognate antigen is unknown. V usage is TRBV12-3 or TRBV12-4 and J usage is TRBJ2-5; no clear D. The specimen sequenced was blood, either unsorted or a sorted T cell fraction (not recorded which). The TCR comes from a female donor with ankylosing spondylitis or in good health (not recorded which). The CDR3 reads CASSVNQETQYF. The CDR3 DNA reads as TGTGCCAGCAGCGTTAATCAAGAGACCCAGTACTTC.